This TCR beta chain was captured in a study of identical twins. In this sample, this clonotype turned up many times. TCRdb itself ran the 5' RACE reads through MiXCR, one entry per CDR3 protein. The data contain roughly 690,000 distinct CDR3 sequences, around 6% of them singletons. CDR1 is SGHTA and CDR2 is FQGNSA in the germline V gene. Trimming stripped 5 bases from V and 4 bases from J, with 18 bases between. The CDR3 is 16 residues long. The sample consisted of naive T cells sorted from blood. The chain carries TRBV7-2 and TRBJ2-1; the D gene is possibly TRBD2 (6 bases). The TCR sequence derives from a man between 18 and 35 years old in good health. The CDR3 coding sequence is TGTGCCAGCAGCCCAGGTGGCGGGGCCTCATACAATGAGCAGTTCTTC. Its protein is CASSPGGGASYNEQFF.